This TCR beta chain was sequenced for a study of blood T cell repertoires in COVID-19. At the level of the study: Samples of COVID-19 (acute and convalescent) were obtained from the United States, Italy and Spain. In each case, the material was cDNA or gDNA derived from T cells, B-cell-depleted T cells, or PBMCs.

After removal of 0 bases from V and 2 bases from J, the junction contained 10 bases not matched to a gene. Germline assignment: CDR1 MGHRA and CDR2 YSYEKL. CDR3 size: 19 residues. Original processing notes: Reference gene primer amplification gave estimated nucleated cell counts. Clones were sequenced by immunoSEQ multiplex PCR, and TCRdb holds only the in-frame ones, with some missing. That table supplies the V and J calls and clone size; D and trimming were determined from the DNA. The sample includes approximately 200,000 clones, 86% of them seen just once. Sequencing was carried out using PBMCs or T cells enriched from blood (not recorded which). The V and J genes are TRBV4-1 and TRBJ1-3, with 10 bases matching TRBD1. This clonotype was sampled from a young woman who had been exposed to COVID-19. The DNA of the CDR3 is TGCGCCAGCAGCCAAGAACGCTTGTCGGGACAGGGGACTGGAAACACCATATATTTT. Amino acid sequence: CASSQERLSGQGTGNTIYF.